This TCR beta chain was captured by sequencing in a study of shared clonotypes between healthy human individuals. Study-level results: Clonotypes which were not shared had lower generation probabilities than clonotypes that all four donors shared.

Germline V gene lookup returns CDR1 SGHRS and CDR2 YFSETQ. The CDR3 loop spans 18 amino acids. The J segment lost 5 bases and the V segment lost 5 bases, leaving 13 bases of the junction unmatched. Sequencing was at deep level. Every subset's genomic DNA went evenly onto several immunoSEQ plates. Assay: immunoSEQ multiplex PCR; the TCRdb copy retains only in-frame clones and omits some. There are millions of clones in the sample; 85% to 95% occur only once, and about 0.13% lies in the top ten. Concerning this clone itself: Its antigen is not identified.

Sequencing was carried out using naive CD4+ T cells sorted from blood. Subset noted: CD45RA+ positively selected. The receptor was derived from a young man in good health. The V gene is TRBV5-1, the J gene TRBJ2-3, with 14 bases aligning to TRBD2. CDR3 bases: TGCGCCAGCAGGTCTACGGGACTAGCGGGGGCTGGAGGAGATACGCAGTATTTT. Residues: CASRSTGLAGAGGDTQYF.